This is a list of T cell receptor beta chains from one sample in a study of blood T cell repertoires in COVID-19. TCRdb's table, derived via immunoSEQ multiplex PCR, lists solely in-frame clones and lacks some. The sample shows about 80,000 clones, 80% to 90% of them seen only once. The specimen sequenced was peripheral blood. Receptors were obtained from a woman of 80 years or more with acute or convalescent COVID-19. The CDR3 runs from the conserved cysteine through the conserved F or W. The D gene is left open where the match is weak. Where a row states a size, it is once, few, many or the class of an expanded clone; other rows omit it.

- | once | TRBJ1-1 | TRBV21-1 | TGTGCCAGCAGCCCACGATGGGGACAGGGAGGACTCGGAACTGAAGCTTTCTTT | CASSPRWGQGGLGTEAFF
- | - | TRBJ1-3 | TRBV9 | TGTGCCAGCAGCTTTACTGGAAACACCATATATTTT | CASSFTGNTIYF
TRBD1 | - | TRBJ1-2 | TRBV29-1 | TGCAGCGGCCACGCCGGGACAGGGGGCGCAGATGGCTACACCTTC | CSGHAGTGGADGYTF
TRBD1 | - | TRBJ2-3 | TRBV5-4 | TGTGCCAGCAGACCCGGGACAGAGCAGGTGGATACGCAGTATTTT | CASRPGTEQVDTQYF
TRBD2 | - | TRBJ2-2 | TRBV3-1/TRBV3-2 | TGTGCCAGCAGCCAAGTTCGACTAGCCAACACCGGGGAGCTGTTTTTT | CASSQVRLANTGELFF
- | few | TRBJ2-1 | TRBV25-1 | TGTGCCAGCAGTTACGGTGAGCAGTTCTTC | CASSYGEQFF
- | - | TRBJ1-6 | TRBV6-1 | TGTGCCAGCAGTGTAACAGCAGGCTCCTATAATTCACCCCTCCACTTT | CASSVTAGSYNSPLHF
TRBD2 | - | TRBJ2-2 | TRBV10-3 | TGTGCCAGTAATAGCGGGGGGGCCAACACCGGGGAGCTGTTTTTT | CASNSGGANTGELFF
TRBD2 | - | TRBJ2-3 | TRBV4-3 | TGCGCCAGCAGCCAATCATGGGCGGGGGTAAAAGATACGCAGTATTTT | CASSQSWAGVKDTQYF
- | once | TRBJ1-5 | TRBV19 | TGTGCCAGCAGCGTCGGGGGGACGTTCAAGCCCCAGCATTTT | CASSVGGTFKPQHF
- | once | TRBJ2-6 | TRBV2 | TGTGCCAGCAACGGCAGGGGGGTTCTCGGCTCTGGGGCCAACGTCCTGACTTTC | CASNGRGVLGSGANVLTF
TRBD1 | - | TRBJ1-5 | TRBV9 | TGTGCCAGCAGCGCGAGACAGGGGGGACAGCCCCAGCATTTT | CASSARQGGQPQHF
- | - | TRBJ2-3 | TRBV9 | TGTGCCAGCAGCTCACCAACAGGGTTGGGCACAGATACGCAGTATTTT | CASSSPTGLGTDTQYF
- | once | TRBJ2-7 | TRBV30 | TGTGCCTGGAGTAGTAGGGTAGGGGACGAGCAGTACTTC | CAWSSRVGDEQYF
TRBD1 | - | TRBJ2-5 | TRBV30 | TGTGCCTGGAGTCCAACGACAGGGATGAGGGAGACCCAGTACTTC | CAWSPTTGMRETQYF
- | - | TRBJ2-5 | TRBV10-3 | TGTGCCATCAGGGTGGGGGCCCAAGAGACCCAGTACTTC | CAIRVGAQETQYF
TRBD1 | once | TRBJ2-7 | TRBV7-9 | TGTGCCAGCAGCGTTGGGACAGAGAAGGGCGAGCAGTACTTC | CASSVGTEKGEQYF
TRBD1 | - | TRBJ1-1 | TRBV2 | TGTGCCCGCGGACAGGGAATGAACACTGAAGCTTTCTTT | CARGQGMNTEAFF
- | - | TRBJ2-4 | TRBV29-1 | TGCAGCGTGTGGGGGCTAGCCAAAAACATTCAGTACTTC | CSVWGLAKNIQYF
TRBD1 | - | TRBJ2-6 | TRBV29-1 | TGCAGCGTTGAGGGACAGGCCGACTCTGGGGCCAACGTCCTGACTTTC | CSVEGQADSGANVLTF
TRBD1 | - | TRBJ1-1 | TRBV5-1 | TGCGCCAGCTCCTTAACAGGGGCCGAAGCTTTCTTT | CASSLTGAEAFF
TRBD2 | - | TRBJ2-7 | TRBV19 | TGTGCCAGTAGTATATCGCGGGGGGGCTCCTACGAGCAGTACTTC | CASSISRGGSYEQYF
TRBD2 | - | TRBJ2-3 | TRBV18 | TGTGCCAGCTCACTCGGCGGACTAGCAGGGAATACGCAGTATTTT | CASSLGGLAGNTQYF
- | - | TRBJ1-2 | TRBV9 | TGTGCCAGCAGCGTTACAGGGAGCCCATATGGCTACACCTTC | CASSVTGSPYGYTF
TRBD1 | - | TRBJ2-7 | TRBV30 | TGTGCCTGGAGGGGGGACAGGTCGACCTACGAGCAGTACTTC | CAWRGDRSTYEQYF
- | - | TRBJ2-7 | TRBV6-1 | TGTGCCAGCAGTGAGGAGGGTCGCGGAACCTACGAGCAGTACTTC | CASSEEGRGTYEQYF
TRBD2 | once | TRBJ2-4 | TRBV3-1/TRBV3-2 | TGTGCCAGCAGCCTAGCGGGGGGGGCTCTAAACATTCAGTACTTC | CASSLAGGALNIQYF
TRBD2 | - | TRBJ2-1 | TRBV11-3 | TGTGCCAGCAGCTCGGGACTAGCGGGGGGGGATGAGCAGTTCTTC | CASSSGLAGGDEQFF
TRBD1 | - | TRBJ2-2 | TRBV2 | TGTGCCAGCAGTGAAGCGGGGACAGGGGCCATTCACACCGGGGAGCTGTTTTTT | CASSEAGTGAIHTGELFF
- | - | TRBJ2-1 | TRBV5-1 | TGCGCCAGCAGCCTATTAAACGAGCAGTTCTTC | CASSLLNEQFF
TRBD1 | few | TRBJ2-7 | TRBV3-1/TRBV3-2 | TGTGCCAGCAGCCCCGACGGCTACAGGGGCTACGAGCAGTACTTC | CASSPDGYRGYEQYF
TRBD2 | - | TRBJ2-5 | TRBV25-1 | TGTGCCAGCAGTGTCGTAGCGGGGGCCGGGGAGACCCAGTACTTC | CASSVVAGAGETQYF
- | few | TRBJ2-2 | TRBV5-4 | TGTGCCAGCAGCTTGGAGGCGGCAGTCGGGGAGCTGTTTTTT | CASSLEAAVGELFF
TRBD2 | - | TRBJ2-1 | TRBV19 | TGTGCCAGCTCGCTAGCGGAGTACAATGAGCAGTTCTTC | CASSLAEYNEQFF
- | - | TRBJ2-7 | TRBV3-1/TRBV3-2 | TGTGCCAGCAGCCCGATTAGTCCGCCCAGGGGCTTCCACGAGCAGTACTTC | CASSPISPPRGFHEQYF
TRBD1 | - | TRBJ1-1 | TRBV5-1 | TGCGCCAGCAGACCGACAGGGTCCACTGAAGCTTTCTTT | CASRPTGSTEAFF
- | - | TRBJ2-2 | TRBV28 | TGTGCCAGCAGTTTATTACAGGGAGTCGGGGAGCTGTTTTTT | CASSLLQGVGELFF
- | - | TRBJ1-5 | TRBV6-5 | TGTGCCAGCAGCATAAAAGGGGGTAATCAGCCCCAGCATTTT | CASSIKGGNQPQHF
TRBD2 | - | TRBJ2-3 | TRBV6-5 | TGTGCCAGCAGTTACTCTATTGGGACTAGATCAGATACGCAGTATTTT | CASSYSIGTRSDTQYF
TRBD1 | - | TRBJ1-6 | TRBV6-2/TRBV6-3 | TGTGCCAGCAGTTTATATCCGACAGGGGCGGACTCACCCCTCCACTTT | CASSLYPTGADSPLHF
- | - | TRBJ1-5 | TRBV4-2 | TGTGCCAGCAGCCAAGACGCCTGGCAACAGCCCCAGCATTTT | CASSQDAWQQPQHF
TRBD1 | - | TRBJ1-2 | TRBV3-1/TRBV3-2 | TGTGCCAGCAGCCCCACCCGGGCAGGGGGCTATGGCTACACCTTC | CASSPTRAGGYGYTF
TRBD1 | - | TRBJ2-7 | TRBV2 | TGTGCCAGCAGAATTGGGACAGGGGGCTGGTACGAGCAGTACTTC | CASRIGTGGWYEQYF
- | - | TRBJ1-4 | TRBV9 | TGTGCCAGCAGCGTGGGGACATTCGAGAGGGAAAAACTGTTTTTT | CASSVGTFEREKLFF
TRBD1 | once | TRBJ1-5 | TRBV27 | TGTGCCAGCAGTCCCCGACCGGGACAGGGGATTCAGCCCCAGCATTTT | CASSPRPGQGIQPQHF
TRBD2 | - | TRBJ2-1 | TRBV6-1 | TGTGCCAGCAGAACCAGCGGGGACGGTAATGAGCAGTTCTTC | CASRTSGDGNEQFF
TRBD2 | few | TRBJ2-2 | TRBV3-1/TRBV3-2 | TGTGCCAGCAGACTTAGCGGGGGGGCGCCCACCGGGGAGCTGTTTTTT | CASRLSGGAPTGELFF
- | - | TRBJ2-2 | TRBV24-1 | TGTGCCACCAGGGGAGGAGCCGGCACCGGGGAGCTGTTTTTT | CATRGGAGTGELFF
TRBD1 | - | TRBJ1-2 | TRBV28 | TGTGCCAGCAGGGGCGGGACAGGGAGGTTTGGCGTTAGGGGCTACACCTTC | CASRGGTGRFGVRGYTF
- | few | TRBJ1-1 | TRBV7-9 | TGTGCCAGCAGCTCCCTGGGGGGAGTGTTCACTGAAGCTTTCTTT | CASSSLGGVFTEAFF
TRBD1 | - | TRBJ1-3 | TRBV6-6 | TGTGCCAGCAGTCCGGGACAGGGCGCGGGGTCTGGAAACACCATATATTTT | CASSPGQGAGSGNTIYF
- | - | TRBJ2-1 | TRBV7-3 | TGTGCCAGCAGCCCCGGACTGGTAGTGAATGAGCAGTTCTTC | CASSPGLVVNEQFF
- | - | TRBJ2-7 | TRBV11-2 | TGTGCCAGCAGCTTAGGGGCAGGGGAGCAGTACTTC | CASSLGAGEQYF
- | once | TRBJ1-5 | TRBV6-5 | TGTGCCAGCAGTTACACGGGGAGCGGCAATCAGCCCCAGCATTTT | CASSYTGSGNQPQHF
TRBD1 | - | TRBJ2-3 | TRBV5-4 | TGTGCCAGCAGCACCGGGACAGGGGATAGGAATACGCAGTATTTT | CASSTGTGDRNTQYF
- | once | TRBJ1-3 | TRBV14 | TGTGCCAGCAGCAAAAGCCAGGTCTCCATATATTTT | CASSKSQVSIYF
- | - | TRBJ2-7 | TRBV18 | TGTGCCAGCTCACCATCCACAGGGAAGGAGCAGTACTTC | CASSPSTGKEQYF
TRBD2 | few | TRBJ2-3 | TRBV10-2 | TGCGCCAGCAAGGTTAGGACTAGCCGCACAGATACGCAGTATTTT | CASKVRTSRTDTQYF